This T cell receptor beta chain originates from a study of blood T cell repertoires in COVID-19 (dated by TCRdb to the early 2020s). Regarding the research as a whole: Collaborator samples came from the United States, Italy and Spain and covered acute and convalescent phases of COVID-19. The material from the prospective study consisted of cDNA or gDNA derived from T cells, B-cell-depleted T cells, or PBMCs. Deeply sampled blood TCRbeta repertoires from subjects exposed to, actively infected with, or recovered from COVID-19 were included in the dataset. The repertoires were made available in a free public database intended to serve as a resource for research on the immune response to SARS-CoV-2. Samples were obtained from the ongoing ImmuneRACE study (first 160 participants) and from over 1,000 subjects provided by 6 global collaborators. Sample metadata almost always included a de-identified subject ID, COVID-19 status, age in years and sex. Where HLA class I and class II types were available, the types were taken from metadata supplied by the sample provider, not from assay-based typing. Results and caveats for the whole study, not just this receptor: Clinical and demographic metadata were provided uncurated, with the amount varying by source and participant.

In regard to this clone: The antigen it binds to is not known. Base qualities were left out, and no much larger clone turns up one base away.

The collaborating institutions used their own protocols to collect whole blood in K2EDTA tubes. For TCRbeta analysis, collaborators shipped samples in one of three forms: frozen whole blood, isolated PBMCs, or DNA extracted from either of those sample types. The germline V gene (reference sequence) gives CDR1 as SGHNT and CDR2 as YYREEE. Including the terminal cysteine and phenylalanine, the CDR3 comprises 13 residues. Only the CDR3 DNA is retained, 39 bases long and in frame from the first base. The germline V end is reduced by 6 bases and the J end by 3 bases; junction bases left unmatched: 5. The immunoSEQ Assay, a bias-controlled multiplex PCR, was used to amplify TCRbeta CDR3 regions from genomic DNA. In the paper's pipeline: The number of nucleated cells in each sample was estimated by amplification of reference gene primers within the assay. Sequence reads were collapsed and filtered to measure the absolute abundance of every unique TCRbeta CDR3 rearrangement. For each sample, productive Simpson clonality was calculated as the square root of Simpson's diversity index over productive rearrangements. Entries here come from immuneACCESS through TCRdb and include only in-frame sequences with V and J called. Some clones fail to appear in such tables; in the studies checked, an unresolved V gene covers under half of the shortfall, and the cause of the remainder is unknown. The DNA was the basis for D and trimming; V, J and clone size are from that table. For this sample there are some 68,000 clones; about 80% appear just once. Of the sample, about 28% falls within the top ten clones.

This clonotype originated in a man aged 70-80 years with acute or convalescent COVID-19. Recombination connected TRBV5-4 to TRBJ1-1; TRBD1 fits 7 bases in the junction. Sequences were obtained from peripheral blood. The DNA is TGTGCCAGCAAGACAGGGACCCACACTGAAGCTTTCTTT. Its translation is CASKTGTHTEAFF.